This passage covers 13 T cell receptor beta chains from one sample sequenced in a study of control samples from healthy donors and cancer patients. Repertoires were generated with immunoSEQ multiplex PCR, while TCRdb's copy carries only in-frame clones and drops some. Among about 38,000 clones, more than 70% were seen once, and the ten largest hold 20% to 25%. The specimen was PBMCs. The receptors here all came from a woman between 55 and 75 years old with lung cancer.

This sequence joins TRBV7-9 and TRBJ1-2; D gene ambiguous. CDR3 length: 13 residues. From germline, CDR1 is SEHNR and CDR2 FQNEAQ (reference sequence). Trimming pared 5 bases from V and 3 bases from J, leaving 10 bases between. The CDR3 is CASSRSGDYGYTF. The DNA of the CDR3 is TGTGCCAGCAGCAGATCTGGGGACTATGGCTACACCTTC.

This sequence joins TRBV19 and TRBJ1-1; D ambiguous. V was shortened by 3 bases and J by 6 bases, with 8 bases between the two germline ends. This CDR3 has 12 residues. CDR1 is LNHDA, CDR2 SQIVND, per germline (reference sequence). The CDR3 bases are TGTGCCAGTAGTATGAGTGGGGCTGAAGCTTTCTTT. Residues: CASSMSGAEAFF.

V is TRBV19 and J is TRBJ2-4; no clear D gene. The CDR3 is made up of 14 amino acids. Per germline, CDR1 LNHDA and CDR2 SQIVND (reference sequence). Trimming removed 3 bases at V and 0 bases at J, with 6 bases between. For the CDR3, the DNA is TGTGCCAGTAGTATGAGGCCAGCCAAAAACATTCAGTACTTC. Its translation is CASSMRPAKNIQYF. The full variable domain, in which reference TRBV19 and TRBJ2-4 provide the parts outside the CDR3, is DGGITQSPKYLFRKEGQNVTLSCEQNLNHDAMYWYRQDPGQGLRLIYYSQIVNDFQKGDIAEGYSVSREKKESFPLTVTSAQKNPTAFYLCASSMRPAKNIQYFGAGTRLSVL.

CDR3 DNA: TGTGCCAGCAGCTTAGAACTAGCGGGGGGCCCGGGGGCCCAGTACTTC. It encodes CASSLELAGGPGAQYF. This chain links TRBV11-2 with TRBJ2-5; 12 bases are a match to TRBD2. The ends lost 0 bases at V and 9 bases at J; junction bases unmatched: 8. The CDR3 spans 16 residues. CDR1 and CDR2 from the germline V gene are SGHAT and FQNNGV.

A remark on this clone: One end of the junction varies from germline; a read error may be responsible. The V gene is TRBV6-5, the J gene TRBJ2-3; D may be TRBD1 or TRBD2 (5 bases each). Germline lookup yields CDR1 MNHEY and CDR2 SVGAGI. The CDR3 runs to 10 residues. The CDR3 nucleotides are TGTGCCAGCCTGGGACCCCCCAGGTCTTTT. This sequence encodes CASLGPPRSF.

The chain carries TRBV5-4 and TRBJ2-5; 9 bases are shared with TRBD2. Germline CDR1 reads SGHNT; CDR2 reads YYREEE (reference sequence). Trimming took 4 bases from V and 2 from J; bases not matched to a gene: 3. This CDR3 is built from 14 residues. The CDR3 here is CASSAGLAQETQYF. DNA of the CDR3: TGTGCCAGCAGCGCGGGACTAGCTCAAGAGACCCAGTACTTC.

V is TRBV2 and J is TRBJ1-2, with a weak D call TRBD1 (6 bases). The CDR3 consists of 13 residues. V was clipped by 5 bases and J by 9 bases, with 16 bases between them. Germline V gives CDR1 SNHLY, CDR2 FYNNEI. The CDR3 DNA follows: TGTGCCAGCAGTTACCCCCCTGGGGGCAGCTACACCTTC. It translates to CASSYPPGGSYTF.

The V gene is TRBV5-5, the J gene TRBJ1-2; D gene unclear. The CDR3 spans 11 residues. Per germline, CDR1 SGHKS and CDR2 YYEKEE (reference sequence). The ends were cut back, 6 bases at V and 4 bases at J, with 7 bases in the middle. The CDR3 sequence is CASTASYGYTF. The CDR3 region has the DNA TGTGCCAGCACCGCCTCCTATGGCTACACCTTC.

The chain is built from TRBV11-2 and TRBJ2-5; no firm D call. Germline values: CDR1 SGHAT, CDR2 FQNNGV. The CDR3 length is 15 residues. Trimming removed 0 bases at V and 2 bases at J, with 10 bases between. The CDR3 nucleotides read TGTGCCAGCAGCTTAGATTGGGCAGAACAAGAGACCCAGTACTTC. Protein: CASSLDWAEQETQYF. The full variable domain, rest sourced from reference TRBV11-2 and TRBJ2-5, is EAGVAQSPRYKIIEKRQSVAFWCNPISGHATLYWYQQILGQGPKLLIQFQNNGVVDDSQLPKDRFSAERLKGVDSTLKIQPAKLEDSAVYLCASSLDWAEQETQYFGPGTRLLVL.

The chain combines TRBV19 with TRBJ2-7; D is undetermined. CDR3 length: 15 amino acids. The V end was cut by 2 bases, the J end by 1 base, with 12 bases between. From germline, CDR1 is LNHDA and CDR2 SQIVND (reference sequence). In DNA, the CDR3 is TGTGCCAGTAGTATACACGGCCTAGGATCCTACGAGCAGTACTTC. The encoded protein is CASSIHGLGSYEQYF.

J is TRBJ2-1 and V is TRBV19; 9 nucleotides match TRBD1. Germline assignment: CDR1 LNHDA and CDR2 SQIVND (reference sequence). CDR3 length: 15 amino acids. With 3 bases clipped from V and 1 base from J, the junction kept 1 base outside the gene matches. The CDR3 loop reads CASSIDRGSYNEQFF. CDR3 bases: TGTGCCAGTAGTATCGACAGGGGGTCCTACAATGAGCAGTTCTTC.

This clone has only one observation. This chain connects TRBV7-3 to TRBJ2-3; 7 positions agree with TRBD2. V dropped 4 bases and J dropped 6; count of bases not matched to a gene: 16. Looked up from germline, CDR1 is SGHTA and CDR2 is FQGTGA. The CDR3 is 17 amino acids. This CDR3 is CASSSSPDPGGADTQYF. The CDR3 nucleotides read TGTGCCAGCAGCTCCTCCCCCGATCCGGGAGGCGCGGATACGCAGTATTTT.

The chain employs TRBV7-9 and TRBJ1-5, with D uncertain. Germline-derived CDR1 and CDR2 are SEHNR and FQNEAQ (reference sequence). The CDR3 runs to 12 residues. V lost 7 bases and J 7 bases, leaving 11 bases between the germline ends. The DNA of the CDR3 is TGTGCCAGCACCCGTGGAGAACAGCCCCAGCATTTT. Translation gives CASTRGEQPQHF.